The 18 T cell receptor beta chains listed next were all sequenced from one sample in a study of vaccination and CD4 T cells after COVID-19. Their antigens remain unidentified. Cultured CD4+ T cell DNA was sequenced using the Oncomine TCR Beta short-read assay. Using its own MiXCR run on the PCR reads, TCRdb lists one record per CDR3 protein. The table has tens of thousands of distinct CDR3 sequences, 35% seen once. Documented time point: late sampling 161 to 241 days after vaccination in a few convalescent patients. Specified treatment: approximately 9-day PBMC culture with coronavirus spike peptide pools or control peptides (ViraFEST assay). Sequencing was performed on CD4+ T cells from blood, cultured in vitro, taken about 7 months after SARS-CoV-2 vaccination. These receptors were collected from a human donor who had recovered from COVID-19.

This clonotype was observed a few times. The rearrangement joins TRBV27 to TRBJ2-7, with 7 bases fitting TRBD1. Unmatched junction bases numbered 10, after V lost 2 bases and J lost 3 bases. From germline, CDR1 is MNHEY and CDR2 SMNVEV (reference sequence). The CDR3 contains 16 residues. This CDR3 reads CASSLTVHRGIYEQYF. CDR3 DNA: TGTGCCAGCAGTTTAACGGTCCACAGGGGTATCTACGAGCAGTACTTC.

The genes are TRBV7-2 and TRBJ2-5, with 8 bases that match TRBD2. Germline V gene sequence: CDR1 SGHTA, CDR2 FQGNSA. The CDR3 extends over 16 amino acids. Losses at the gene ends were 1 base for V and 5 bases for J; bases not matched to a gene: 9. For the CDR3, the DNA is TGTGCCAGCAGCTTAGTGGGTCGGGGGGGGCGGGAGACCCAGTACTTC. It encodes CASSLVGRGGRETQYF. Full variable domain (remainder filled in from reference TRBV7-2 and TRBJ2-5): GAGVSQSPSNKVTEKGKDVELRCDPISGHTALYWYRQSLGQGLEFLIYFQGNSAPDKSGLPSDRFSAERTGGSVSTLTIQRTQQEDSAVYLCASSLVGRGGRETQYFGPGTRLLVL.

This clonotype was seen only a few times. The chain joins TRBV15 to TRBJ1-1, with D unclear. The germline V gene encodes CDR1 LNHNV and CDR2 YYDKDF (reference sequence). V lost 3 bases and J lost 4, with 15 bases in between. CDR3 length equals 15 residues. CDR3 in DNA: TGTGCCACCAGCAGTAATCCGGGCAGCGGCACTGAAGCTTTCTTT. Translated, it gives CATSSNPGSGTEAFF.

This chain uses TRBV10-3 with TRBJ2-3; 12 positions agree with TRBD2. V was pared by 8 bases and J by 9 bases, with 9 bases of the junction left unmatched. The CDR3 contains 14 residues. Germline CDR1 reads ENHRY; CDR2 reads SYGVKD. In DNA form, the CDR3 reads TGTGCCATCCGGACTAGCGGGATGGGCCCGACGCAGTATTTT. This encodes CAIRTSGMGPTQYF.

This rearrangement joins TRBV7-2 to TRBJ2-3; D perhaps matches TRBD2 (6 bases). The CDR3 loop spans 16 amino acids. The V and J ends lost 3 bases and 0 bases respectively, with 13 bases between them. Germline loops: CDR1 SGHTA, CDR2 FQGNSA. The CDR3 nucleotides read TGTGCCAGCAGCTTCGCGAGCGGGTCTAGCACAGATACGCAGTATTTT. Protein sequence: CASSFASGSSTDTQYF. Variable domain in full (rest from reference TRBV7-2 and TRBJ2-3): GAGVSQSPSNKVTEKGKDVELRCDPISGHTALYWYRQSLGQGLEFLIYFQGNSAPDKSGLPSDRFSAERTGGSVSTLTIQRTQQEDSAVYLCASSFASGSSTDTQYFGPGTRLTVL.

This clonotype appeared a few times. V is TRBV20-1 and J is TRBJ2-5, with a tentative D call TRBD2 (5 bases). The CDR3 has 12 residues. In germline, CDR1 is DFQATT, CDR2 SNEGSKA (reference sequence). Trimming stripped 5 bases from V and 1 base from J, with 8 bases between. CDR3 coding DNA: TGCAGTGCTGAGGAGGTCCAAGAGACCCAGTACTTC. This translates into CSAEEVQETQYF.

V is TRBV15 and J is TRBJ1-2; D call uncertain. Per the germline V gene, CDR1 is LNHNV and CDR2 is YYDKDF (reference sequence). The length of the CDR3 is 12 residues. Trimming pared 1 base from V and 8 bases from J, leaving 8 bases between. As DNA, the CDR3 is TGTGCCACCAGCAGAGTAGCGGGCGGCTACACCTTC. Amino acids: CATSRVAGGYTF.

With respect to this clonotype: One junction end does not reproduce the germline sequence, and a read error may be involved. J is TRBJ2-7 and V is TRBV7-9, with TRBD2 as a possible D gene (5 bases). The CDR3 has 13 amino acids. From germline, CDR1 is SEHNR and CDR2 FQNEAQ (reference sequence). CDR3 bases: TGTGTCAGCATCCACAACCGGGAAACCCAGCAGTACTTC. It translates to CVSIHNRETQQYF.

The table lists this clonotype with a few counts. Sequence at one end of the junction differs from germline and may be a read error. The chain has TRBV6-5 and TRBJ2-3, with 7 bases matching TRBD2. The germline V gene encodes CDR1 MNHEY and CDR2 SVGAGI. This CDR3 spans 14 amino acids. CDR3 coding DNA: TGTGCCAGCAGTTGGCGGGAGAGCAAAGATACGCAGTATTTT. Protein: CASSWRESKDTQYF.

This clonotype was observed a handful of times. CDR3 sequence (DNA): TGTGCCACCAGTGATGCTAGCGGGGGGAGGAACACCTACGAGCAGTACTTC. This encodes CATSDASGGRNTYEQYF. J is TRBJ2-7 and V is TRBV24-1, with TRBD2 identical over 11 bases. The junction had 8 bases not matched to a gene; V was cut back by 3 bases and J by 2 bases. Germline CDR1 KGHDR, CDR2 SFDVKD. CDR3 size: 17 residues.

This chain links TRBV19 with TRBJ1-1; D remains ambiguous. Trimming took off 6 bases at V and 0 bases at J, with 11 bases between the two ends. The CDR3 totals 14 residues. The germline gives CDR1 LNHDA, CDR2 SQIVND (reference sequence). The CDR3 DNA reads as TGTGCCAGTAGCGGACCGGTGATGAACACTGAAGCTTTCTTT. This codes for CASSGPVMNTEAFF.

In this sample, this clonotype is medium-sized. The chain couples TRBV28 to TRBJ1-2; TRBD1 might be the D (6 bases). V lost 9 bases and J 5 bases, leaving 16 bases between the germline ends. The germline gives CDR1 MDHEN, CDR2 SYDVKM. The CDR3 is made up of 13 amino acids. CDR3 bases: TGTGCCAGTCTCCGGGGGCCCATTTATGGCTACACCTTC. Protein sequence: CASLRGPIYGYTF.

CDR3 bases: TGTGCAACAGTGTCAGGGGACAATGAGCAGTTCTTC. It specifies CATVSGDNEQFF. The chain joins TRBV19 to TRBJ2-1, with a weak D call TRBD1 (6 bases). CDR1 and CDR2 (germline): LNHDA, SQIVND (reference sequence). The CDR3 covers 12 residues.

The V and J genes are TRBV5-4 and TRBJ2-5; maybe TRBD1 (6 bases). The CDR3 contains 16 residues. V lost 4 bases and J 2 bases, leaving 18 bases between the germline ends. Germline loops: CDR1 SGHNT, CDR2 YYREEE (reference sequence). The DNA of the CDR3 is TGTGCCAGCAGCCGCATGACCGGGACACCACAAGAGACCCAGTACTTC. Protein product: CASSRMTGTPQETQYF. The complete variable domain, with remaining parts taken from reference TRBV5-4 and TRBJ2-5, reads ETGVTQSPTHLIKTRGQQVTLRCSSQSGHNTVSWYQQALGQGPQFIFQYYREEENGRGNFPPRFSGLQFPNYSSELNVNALELDDSALYLCASSRMTGTPQETQYFGPGTRLLVL.

This clonotype was observed a handful of times. The chain carries TRBV7-9 and TRBJ2-7, with TRBD2 matching 11 bases. Germline V lookup: CDR1 SEHNR, CDR2 FQNEAQ (reference sequence). With 3 bases clipped from V and 1 base from J, the junction kept 2 bases outside the gene matches. This CDR3 comprises 15 residues. The CDR3 coding sequence is TGTGCCAGCAGCTTGGGACTAGCGGAATCCTACGAGCAGTACTTC. It translates to CASSLGLAESYEQYF.

The gene calls are TRBV7-9 and TRBJ2-3; TRBD2 agrees at 10 bases. The CDR3 is 17 amino acids. Per the germline V gene, CDR1 is SEHNR and CDR2 is FQNEAQ (reference sequence). The V gene end was trimmed by 0 bases and the J gene end by 0 bases; junction bases not matched to a gene: 3. This chain's CDR3 is CASSLAETSGSTDTQYF. The CDR3 nucleotides read TGTGCCAGCAGCTTAGCAGAGACTAGCGGGAGCACAGATACGCAGTATTTT.

In its sample, this clonotype ranks as medium-sized. The V call is TRBV7-2, the J call TRBJ1-5, with no clear D. Trimming took off 7 bases at V and 6 bases at J, with 19 bases between the two ends. CDR3 length: 15 amino acids. Per germline, CDR1 SGHTA and CDR2 FQGNSA. DNA for the CDR3: TGTGCCAGCACACGTGGGTTATACGACGGTCAGCCCCAGCATTTT. Its protein product is CASTRGLYDGQPQHF.

This chain joins TRBV28 and TRBJ2-1; 9 bases fit TRBD1. V was pared by 6 bases and J by 9 bases, with 12 bases of the junction left unmatched. The CDR3 contains 15 residues. Germline V gene sequence: CDR1 MDHEN, CDR2 SYDVKM. The CDR3 here is CASSQIGTGRIEQFF. CDR3 DNA: TGTGCCAGCAGCCAAATCGGGACAGGGAGGATTGAGCAGTTCTTC.